The 5 T cell receptor beta chains given below trace back to one sample, sequenced in a study of cytomegalovirus exposure and HLA in healthy donors. Amplification used 60 Vbeta primers and 13 Jbeta primers. Generated by immunoSEQ multiplex PCR, the TCRdb table keeps only in-frame clones and is missing some. This sample has about 180,000 clones, with roughly 79% found just once. Input material: PBMCs. These receptors were collected from a man aged 40-55 years in good health and CMV-seropositive.

The chain is built from TRBV5-6 and TRBJ2-5, with D possibly TRBD1 on 6 matching bases. Between the trimmed V and J ends, which lost 1 base and 6 bases, there was a span of 10 bases. Germline V gene sequence: CDR1 SGHDT, CDR2 YYEEEE. CDR3 size: 13 residues. CDR3: CASSLNRAKTQYF. As DNA, the CDR3 is TGTGCCAGCAGCTTGAACAGGGCGAAGACCCAGTACTTC.

The chain carries TRBV19 and TRBJ2-3, with D possibly being TRBD2 (6 bases). V was shortened by 7 bases and J by 4 bases, with 12 bases between the two germline ends. Germline V gene sequence: CDR1 LNHDA, CDR2 SQIVND (reference sequence). The CDR3 runs to 13 residues. The CDR3 here is CASTPGAPDTQYF. The CDR3 DNA sequence: TGTGCCAGTACCCCGGGAGCACCAGATACGCAGTATTTT.

The V and J genes are TRBV6-1 and TRBJ1-2; D might be TRBD1 (6 bases). The CDR3 is made up of 15 amino acids. Germline V gives CDR1 MNHNS, CDR2 SASEGT. Trimming stripped 6 bases from V and 1 base from J, with 15 bases between. DNA of the CDR3: TGTGCCAGCAGAAGCGTAAGGACAGATAACTATGGCTACACCTTC. It codes for CASRSVRTDNYGYTF.

This clone was counted only a few times. The V and J genes are TRBV4-1 and TRBJ1-2; weak D call: TRBD1 (5 bases). This CDR3 is 16 amino acids long. Germline assignment: CDR1 MGHRA and CDR2 YSYEKL. Trimming removed 0 bases at V and 13 bases at J, with 24 bases between. The CDR3 protein is CASSQDRAGSLRGGTF. CDR3 sequence (DNA): TGCGCCAGCAGCCAAGATCGAGCAGGATCTCTTAGGGGAGGCACCTTC.

This sequence joins TRBV9 and TRBJ2-5; possibly TRBD1 for D (5 bases). Germline CDR1 is SGDLS and CDR2 is YYNGEE. The length of the CDR3 is 16 residues. V shed 0 bases and J shed 2 bases, with 14 bases lying between them. The CDR3 here is CASSVAGAGSQETQYF. The CDR3 bases are TGTGCCAGCAGCGTAGCTGGGGCAGGCTCACAAGAGACCCAGTACTTC.